Presented here are 25 T cell receptor beta chains from one specimen sequenced in a study of regulatory and conventional T cells in RAG deficiency. Blood CD4+ CD25-high CD127-low regulatory T cells supplied the genomic DNA template. Profiling relied on immunoSEQ multiplex PCR, and the TCRdb table lists in-frame clones only, not all of them. The data hold some 19,000 clones, with about 91% observed a single time. This same sample was also part of a study on regulatory T cells. As that report states: The primer mix had 52 TRBV and 13 TRBJ primers.

The specimen sequenced was Tregs sorted from blood. These receptors were collected from a human donor in good health.

As DNA, the CDR3 is TGCGCCAGCAGCTTGGATCGGCCGTACGAGCAGTACTTC. It is translated as CASSLDRPYEQYF. The chain joins TRBV5-1 to TRBJ2-7; D remains ambiguous. Germline lookup yields CDR1 SGHRS and CDR2 YFSETQ. The CDR3 has 13 residues. Trimming stripped 0 bases from V and 4 bases from J, with 8 bases between.

The chain joins TRBV5-1 to TRBJ1-5; D gene ambiguous. Between the trimmed V and J ends, which lost 0 bases and 5 bases, there was a span of 9 bases. Germline loops: CDR1 SGHRS, CDR2 YFSETQ. CDR3 size: 14 residues. CDR3 amino acids: CASSLDPRDQPQHF. Here the CDR3 DNA reads TGCGCCAGCAGCTTGGACCCAAGAGATCAGCCCCAGCATTTT.

V gene TRBV19 combines with J gene TRBJ2-5; TRBD1 might be the D (5 bases). This CDR3 contains 13 residues. Germline CDR1 and CDR2: LNHDA and SQIVND (reference sequence). Trimming left V 3 bases short and J 7 bases short, with 12 bases between. The CDR3 here is CASSMDTTGTQYF. The CDR3 DNA is TGTGCCAGTAGTATGGACACCACCGGGACCCAGTACTTC.

The chain carries TRBV19 and TRBJ2-5; the D gene is possibly TRBD1 (5 bases). V was trimmed by 1 base and J by 4 bases, leaving 16 bases between them. CDR1 and CDR2 from the germline V gene are LNHDA and SQIVND (reference sequence). CDR3 length equals 16 residues. CDR3 in amino acids: CASSIGRWGTGETQYF. The CDR3 bases are TGTGCCAGTAGTATAGGCCGGTGGGGTACAGGAGAGACCCAGTACTTC.

This clone is labeled as medium-sized. The rearrangement links TRBV21-1 to TRBJ2-7; the table's D call, TRBD1, has no DNA check behind it. TRBV21-1 is a pseudogene segment. The CDR3 length is 14 residues. CDR3 bases: TGTGCCAGGGAAGAGGGGGTCAGCACCTACGAGCAGTACTTC. Protein: CAREEGVSTYEQYF.

The genes are TRBV19 and TRBJ2-7; tentative D call: TRBD2 (5 bases). With 6 bases removed from V and 2 bases from J, the gap between germline ends came to 8 bases. From germline, CDR1 is LNHDA and CDR2 SQIVND (reference sequence). This CDR3 has 12 amino acids. DNA of the CDR3: TGTGCCAGTAGCCGGGGTACCTACGAGCAGTACTTC. It yields the protein CASSRGTYEQYF.

This chain connects TRBV28 to TRBJ2-1; D might be TRBD1 (5 bases). CDR3 length equals 14 residues. CDR1 is MDHEN, CDR2 SYDVKM, per germline. V shed 11 bases and J shed 4 bases, with 18 bases lying between them. CDR3 residues: CAGIRGLHYNEQFF. The CDR3, as DNA: TGTGCCGGCATTAGGGGCCTGCATTACAATGAGCAGTTCTTC.

This chain connects TRBV11-2 to TRBJ2-7, with a weak D call TRBD1 (6 bases). This CDR3 comprises 14 residues. Germline CDR1 reads SGHAT; CDR2 reads FQNNGV. V lost 2 bases and J 9 bases, leaving 17 bases between the germline ends. The CDR3, as DNA: TGTGCCAGCAGCTTATGGGGGACCCAGGGGATGCAGTACTTC. Translation gives CASSLWGTQGMQYF.

The chain employs TRBV6-1 and TRBJ1-1, with D maybe TRBD1 (6 bases). V gave up 4 bases and J gave up 0 bases, with 12 bases separating them. Per the germline V gene, CDR1 is MNHNS and CDR2 is SASEGT. The CDR3 covers 15 residues. The CDR3 DNA is TGTGCCAGCAGTGGTGACAGGACCATGAACACTGAAGCTTTCTTT. This translates into CASSGDRTMNTEAFF.

Concerning this clone: At one end the junction does not follow the germline gene, possibly because of a read error. The V and J genes are TRBV10-2 and TRBJ1-2, with 7 bases lining up with TRBD1. The CDR3 runs 13 residues. Germline values: CDR1 WSHSY, CDR2 SAAADI. The CDR3 reads CASSVGQVGPIAF. The CDR3 DNA is TGCGCCAGCAGTGTTGGACAGGTGGGCCCTATCGCCTTC.

The CDR3 loop is CASMGGGDYGYTF. The CDR3 nucleotides read TGTGCCAGTATGGGCGGAGGTGACTATGGCTACACCTTC. V is TRBV19 and J is TRBJ1-2; D uncertain. V was pared by 7 bases and J by 3 bases, with 12 bases between. The CDR3 sequence is 13 residues long. The germline V gene encodes CDR1 LNHDA and CDR2 SQIVND (reference sequence).

The chain has TRBV5-1 and TRBJ2-1; maybe TRBD2 (6 bases). Germline V gene sequence: CDR1 SGHRS, CDR2 YFSETQ. The V end was cut by 0 bases, the J end by 8 bases, with 15 bases between. This CDR3 region has 15 residues. The CDR3 sequence: CASSLARTIYHEQFF. CDR3 DNA sequence: TGCGCCAGCAGCTTGGCGAGGACTATATACCATGAGCAGTTCTTC.

This clone was counted a few times. The V call is TRBV5-1, the J call TRBJ2-1, with 15 bases fitting TRBD2. J gave up 12 bases and V 6 bases, and 16 bases lay outside the gene matches. The CDR3 is 17 residues long. Looked up from germline, CDR1 is SGHRS and CDR2 is YFSETQ. The CDR3 loop is CASMPGLAGGPVEVQFF. The CDR3 bases are TGCGCCAGCATGCCGGGACTAGCGGGAGGCCCCGTCGAAGTGCAGTTCTTC.

This chain joins TRBV2 and TRBJ2-1; 9 nucleotides align to TRBD2. Trimming at V came to 7 bases and at J to 6 bases, leaving 10 bases not matched to a gene. The CDR3 is 15 amino acids. Germline values: CDR1 SNHLY, CDR2 FYNNEI. The CDR3 DNA sequence: TGTGCCAGCAAATTCTGGACTAGCGTCTCCAATGAGCAGTTCTTC. Translating gives CASKFWTSVSNEQFF.

This clone was seen a few times. This chain connects TRBV5-4 to TRBJ2-2, with unresolved D. The CDR3 is 12 residues long. The germline gives CDR1 SGHNT, CDR2 YYREEE (reference sequence). The V end lost 6 bases, the J end lost 4 bases, and 7 bases lay between the germline ends. CDR3 sequence (DNA): TGTGCCAGCACCCGGCCCACCGGGGAGCTGTTTTTT. Translation gives CASTRPTGELFF.

This clone showed up just once. The genes are TRBV5-1 and TRBJ1-6; maybe TRBD1 (6 bases). Germline V lookup: CDR1 SGHRS, CDR2 YFSETQ. This CDR3 has 15 amino acids. V was pared by 0 bases and J by 14 bases, with 18 bases between. The CDR3 region is CASSLADSPMSTLHF. The CDR3 DNA reads TGCGCCAGCAGCTTGGCGGACAGCCCTATGTCCACCCTCCACTTT.

V gene TRBV6-5 combines with J gene TRBJ1-1, with 11 bases identical to TRBD1. From germline, CDR1 is MNHEY and CDR2 SVGAGI. This CDR3 spans 16 amino acids. The V gene end was trimmed by 1 base and the J gene end by 1 base; junction bases not matched to a gene: 2. The CDR3 coding sequence is TGTGCCAGCAGTTACTACGGACAGGGGGCGAACACTGAAGCTTTCTTT. Its protein is CASSYYGQGANTEAFF.

V is TRBV27 and J is TRBJ2-5, with 14 bases identical to TRBD2. This CDR3 region has 16 residues. Losses at the gene ends were 6 bases for V and 2 bases for J; bases not matched to a gene: 5. From germline, CDR1 is MNHEY and CDR2 SMNVEV (reference sequence). The CDR3 is CASRKWTSGGQETQYF. In nucleotides, the CDR3 is TGTGCCAGCAGGAAATGGACTAGCGGGGGGCAAGAGACCCAGTACTTC.

This clone was recorded only once. The chain has TRBV6-8 and TRBJ2-2; D gene unclear. The germline V gene encodes CDR1 MNHGY and CDR2 SAAAGT. CDR3 length equals 14 residues. Trimming removed 5 bases at V and 1 base at J, with 8 bases between. Here the CDR3 DNA reads TGTGCCAGCAGTGAAGTTAGGAACACCGGGGAGCTGTTTTTT. Translated, it gives CASSEVRNTGELFF.

The CDR3 coding sequence is TGTGCCAGCAGTGAGACTCAGGGGGGACGGGCTTTCTTT. Protein: CASSETQGGRAFF. V and J are TRBV6-1 and TRBJ1-1; 7 bases are a match to TRBD1. Germline CDR1 reads MNHNS; CDR2 reads SASEGT. This CDR3 is built from 13 residues. V lost 3 bases, J lost 11 bases, and 9 bases stayed unmatched.

The V call is TRBV5-1, the J call TRBJ2-5, with 11 bases fitting TRBD2. The CDR3 totals 14 residues. V lost 0 bases, J lost 5 bases, and 0 bases stayed unmatched. Per germline, CDR1 SGHRS and CDR2 YFSETQ. CDR3 nucleotides: TGCGCCAGCAGCTTGGGGACTAGCGGGGAGACCCAGTACTTC. This translates into CASSLGTSGETQYF.

The chain combines TRBV5-4 with TRBJ1-2; TRBD1 is a possible D gene (6 bases). Trimming pared 1 base from V and 3 bases from J, leaving 10 bases between. Germline V CDR1 and CDR2: SGHNT, YYREEE (reference sequence). The CDR3 loop spans 14 amino acids. The CDR3 sequence is CASSLLRGDYGYTF. CDR3 in DNA: TGTGCCAGCAGCTTGTTAAGGGGGGACTATGGCTACACCTTC. The variable domain in full, completed from reference TRBV5-4 and TRBJ1-2, reads ETGVTQSPTHLIKTRGQQVTLRCSSQSGHNTVSWYQQALGQGPQFIFQYYREEENGRGNFPPRFSGLQFPNYSSELNVNALELDDSALYLCASSLLRGDYGYTFGSGTRLTVV.

A remark on this clone: One end of the junction does not line up with germline, which may come from a read error. The J gene is TRBJ2-5, the V gene TRBV7-7, with D hard to call. The CDR3 sequence is 15 residues long. Germline-derived CDR1 and CDR2 are SSHAT and FNYEAQ (reference sequence). CDR3: CASSQSSGPQETQYF. CDR3 sequence (DNA): TGTGCTAGCAGCCAGTCTTCCGGGCCTCAAGAGACCCAGTACTTC. The whole variable domain, filled in from reference TRBV7-7 and TRBJ2-5, reads GAGVSQSPRYKVTKRGQDVTLRCDPISSHATLYWYQQALGQGPEFLTYFNYEAQPDKSGLPSDRFSAERPEGSISTLTIQRTEQRDSAMYRCASSQSSGPQETQYFGPGTRLLVL.

V is TRBV5-1 and J is TRBJ2-1; D remains ambiguous. This CDR3 is 17 amino acids long. CDR1 SGHRS and CDR2 YFSETQ come from the germline V gene. The V and J ends lost 2 bases and 4 bases respectively, with 19 bases between them. Here the CDR3 DNA reads TGCGCCAGCAGCTTCCAGGCTTCGACCCGAAAATACAATGAGCAGTTCTTC. It translates to CASSFQASTRKYNEQFF.

The genes are TRBV28 and TRBJ2-1; 13 nucleotides align to TRBD2. V lost 7 bases, J lost 8 bases, and 8 bases stayed unmatched. This CDR3 region has 15 residues. The V gene's germline CDR1 is MDHEN and CDR2 SYDVKM. In DNA form, the CDR3 reads TGTGCCAGCACCATAACTAGCGGGAGGGCGCATGAGCAGTTCTTC. Amino acids: CASTITSGRAHEQFF.